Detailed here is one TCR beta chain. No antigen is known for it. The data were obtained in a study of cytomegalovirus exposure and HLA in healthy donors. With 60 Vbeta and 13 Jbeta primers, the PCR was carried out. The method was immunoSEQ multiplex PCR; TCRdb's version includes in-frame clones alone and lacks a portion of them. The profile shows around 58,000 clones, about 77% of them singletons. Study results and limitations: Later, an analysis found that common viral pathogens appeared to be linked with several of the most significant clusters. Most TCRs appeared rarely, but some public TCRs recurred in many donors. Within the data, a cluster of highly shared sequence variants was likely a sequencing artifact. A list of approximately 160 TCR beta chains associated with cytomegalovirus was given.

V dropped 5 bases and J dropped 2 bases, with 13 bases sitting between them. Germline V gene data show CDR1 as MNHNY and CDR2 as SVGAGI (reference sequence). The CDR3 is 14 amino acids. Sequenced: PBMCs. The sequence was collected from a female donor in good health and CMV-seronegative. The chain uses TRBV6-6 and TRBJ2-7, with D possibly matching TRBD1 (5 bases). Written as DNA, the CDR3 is TGTGCCAGCAGTCAGGGATTTGGCACCTACGAGCAGTACTTC. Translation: CASSQGFGTYEQYF.